This T cell receptor (beta chain) was profiled in a study of shared clonotypes between healthy human individuals. Study information: Donors, aged 18 to 49, were two women and three men. Each donor contributed plates that comprised three CD4 naive, three CD4 memory, two CD8 naive and one CD8 memory.

This CDR3 is built from 15 residues. Germline V gene data show CDR1 as MGHDK and CDR2 as SYGVNS. V gave up 2 bases and J gave up 0 bases, with 8 bases separating them. A single count supports this clone. Naive CD8 cells, CD45RO-negative and positively selected for CCR7, excluded terminally differentiated effector memory CD45RA+ cells. Produced via immunoSEQ multiplex PCR; TCRdb's table is partial and in-frame only. There are about 680,000 clones in the sample; around 92% occur only once, and 24% lies in the top ten. Material for sequencing was naive CD8+ T cells sorted from blood. This clonotype originated in a man aged 25 to 40 in good health. The chain uses TRBV25-1 and TRBJ1-5, with D uncertain. The chain's CDR3 is CASSEGRYSNQPQHF. In DNA, the CDR3 is TGTGCCAGCAGTGAAGGTCGCTATAGCAATCAGCCCCAGCATTTT.